These 20 T cell receptor beta chains were all obtained from the same sample, sequenced in a study of regulatory T cells in long-lasting Graves disease. CDR3 regions were amplified by Arm-PCR using iRepertoire HTBI primers to build TCR beta libraries. TCRdb passed the multiplex PCR reads through MiXCR, listing each CDR3 protein once. The data hold over 250,000 distinct CDR3 sequences, with 22% observed a single time. Time point indicated: persistent/refractory GD, antithyroid drugs over 5 years with positive TRAb. Researchers made the TCR library from RNA that was extracted from PBMCs. Specimen: peripheral blood mononuclear cells (PBMCs), collected when the disease was refractory, from a patient treated with antithyroid drugs. The receptors shown here come from a female donor with Graves disease.

This clonotype was observed a handful of times. The chain carries TRBV19 and TRBJ2-5; unclear D gene. The ends were cut back, 4 bases at V and 1 base at J, with 7 bases in the middle. Germline V gene data show CDR1 as LNHDA and CDR2 as SQIVND (reference sequence). This CDR3 spans 13 amino acids. CDR3 DNA: TGTGCCAGTAGTACGACACTCCAAGAGACCCAGTACTTC. It codes for CASSTTLQETQYF. The full variable domain, its missing parts supplied by reference TRBV19 and TRBJ2-5, is DGGITQSPKYLFRKEGQNVTLSCEQNLNHDAMYWYRQDPGQGLRLIYYSQIVNDFQKGDIAEGYSVSREKKESFPLTVTSAQKNPTAFYLCASSTTLQETQYFGPGTRLLVL.

This clonotype appeared a few times. V and J are TRBV6-5 and TRBJ2-7, with TRBD2 identical over 12 bases. J lost 2 bases, V lost 0 bases, and 11 bases had no gene match. This CDR3 is 19 amino acids long. Looked up from germline, CDR1 is MNHEY and CDR2 is SVGAGI. CDR3 coding DNA: TGTGCCAGCAGTTACTCACCTGGACTAGCGGGAAGGAGGCCCTACGAGCAGTACTTC. Residues: CASSYSPGLAGRRPYEQYF.

This sequence joins TRBV5-1 and TRBJ1-1, with 8 bases matching TRBD1. CDR3 length: 14 residues. V was pared by 4 bases and J by 5 bases, with 7 bases of the junction left unmatched. In germline, CDR1 is SGHRS, CDR2 YFSETQ. DNA of the CDR3: TGCGCCAGCAGCACCGACAGGGGATGGACTGAAGCTTTCTTT. Translated, it gives CASSTDRGWTEAFF.

This clonotype came up a few times. The chain recombines TRBV20-1 with TRBJ2-5, with D hard to call. Germline V gene lookup returns CDR1 DFQATT and CDR2 SNEGSKA (reference sequence). V dropped 5 bases and J dropped 2 bases, with 6 bases sitting between them. This CDR3 spans 11 amino acids. The CDR3 DNA follows: TGCAGTGCTGGGTGGCAAGAGACCCAGTACTTC. It is translated as CSAGWQETQYF.

This clonotype was seen a handful of times. This chain connects TRBV18 to TRBJ2-5, with D unclear. The V gene lost 4 bases and the J gene lost 6 bases, with 15 bases spanning the gap. The CDR3 sequence is 14 residues long. In germline, CDR1 is KGHSH, CDR2 LQKENI. The DNA of the CDR3 is TGTGCCAGCTCACAAACAGACAAATGGAAGACCCAGTACTTC. This gives the protein CASSQTDKWKTQYF.

This clonotype was observed a handful of times. The chain carries TRBV28 and TRBJ1-4, with 8 bases that match TRBD1. The CDR3 is 18 residues long. CDR1 is MDHEN, CDR2 SYDVKM, per germline. V lost 3 bases to trimming and J lost 8 bases; unmatched junction nucleotides: 17. The CDR3 spells CASSFPPGQVSLREKLFF. The CDR3 DNA follows: TGTGCCAGCAGTTTCCCTCCGGGACAGGTTTCTCTTCGGGAAAAACTGTTTTTT.

This clonotype was seen a few times. This sequence joins TRBV30 and TRBJ1-3; tentatively, D is TRBD1 (6 bases). V was trimmed by 4 bases and J by 0 bases, leaving 7 bases between them. Per the germline V gene, CDR1 is GTSNPN and CDR2 is SVGIG (reference sequence). This CDR3 spans 13 amino acids. CDR3 sequence: CAWTGASGNTIYF. The CDR3 DNA reads TGTGCCTGGACAGGGGCCTCTGGAAACACCATATATTTT.

With regard to this clonotype: A much larger clone differs by one base, so this may be a read error. This chain joins TRBV29-1 and TRBJ1-2, with a weak D call TRBD1 (5 bases). Looked up from germline, CDR1 is SQVTM and CDR2 is ANQGSEA. Trimming removed 6 bases from V and 4 bases from J, with 12 bases in between. There are 12 residues in the CDR3. The chain's CDR3 is CSVDGGIYGYTF. For the CDR3, the DNA is TGCAGCGTAGACGGGGGGATCTATGGCTACACCTTC.

This clonotype was seen more than once but under ten times. The chain has TRBV18 and TRBJ1-1; TRBD1 might be the D (5 bases). This CDR3 region has 14 residues. CDR1 and CDR2 from the germline V gene are KGHSH and LQKENI. Trimming pared 3 bases from V and 1 base from J, leaving 9 bases between. The CDR3 spells CASSPSRENTEAFF. CDR3 in DNA: TGTGCCAGCTCACCTTCCAGGGAGAACACTGAAGCTTTCTTT.

This clonotype was seen repeatedly, ten times or more. The V gene is TRBV27, the J gene TRBJ2-7; 10 bases map to TRBD1. The V gene end was trimmed by 5 bases and the J gene end by 5 bases; junction bases not matched to a gene: 6. This CDR3 comprises 14 residues. Germline loops: CDR1 MNHEY, CDR2 SMNVEV (reference sequence). CDR3: CASSPRDRGHEQYF. In DNA, the CDR3 is TGTGCCAGCAGTCCTCGGGACAGGGGCCACGAGCAGTACTTC.

The chain recombines TRBV20-1 with TRBJ1-2; no clear D gene. This CDR3 has 10 amino acids. Per the germline V gene, CDR1 is DFQATT and CDR2 is SNEGSKA (reference sequence). V shed 7 bases and J shed 13 bases, with 16 bases lying between them. Here the CDR3 DNA reads TGCAGTGGTCCCTCCCGACACGGCACCTTC. Encoded protein: CSGPSRHGTF.

This clonotype was counted many times. CDR3 in amino acids: CASSFGRLYEQYF. The CDR3 DNA is TGTGCCAGCAGTTTCGGCAGACTCTACGAGCAGTACTTC. The chain couples TRBV6-2 or TRBV6-3 to TRBJ2-7; the D is unclear. Trimming shortened V by 4 bases and J by 3 bases, and 10 bases separated the two germline ends. The germline CDR1 and CDR2 sequences are MNHEY and SVGEGT. CDR3 length equals 13 residues.

The chain combines TRBV6-1 with TRBJ2-7; D not certain. CDR3 length equals 13 residues. Germline V CDR1 and CDR2: MNHNS, SASEGT. With 7 bases removed from V and 0 bases from J, the gap between germline ends came to 10 bases. As DNA, the CDR3 is TGTGCCAGCACGAAGGAGAGCTCCTACGAGCAGTACTTC. This codes for CASTKESSYEQYF.

At least ten counts were recorded for this clonotype. The rearrangement uses TRBV20-1 and TRBJ2-1; D is perhaps TRBD1 (6 bases). The CDR3 is 11 residues long. CDR1 DFQATT and CDR2 SNEGSKA come from the germline V gene (reference sequence). Deletions cut 4 bases from V and 8 bases from J, with 9 bases between. CDR3 loop: CSATKGDEQFF. The CDR3, as DNA: TGCAGTGCTACCAAGGGGGATGAGCAGTTCTTC.

This clonotype was seen a few times. Just one base apart from a much larger clone, this may be a read error. The chain employs TRBV10-3 and TRBJ1-1; D remains unclear. The CDR3 spans 15 residues. Trimming pared 3 bases from V and 4 bases from J, leaving 15 bases between. Germline CDR1 reads ENHRY; CDR2 reads SYGVKD. CDR3 loop: CAISELNSFSTEAFF. Here the CDR3 DNA reads TGTGCCATCAGTGAACTCAATTCCTTCAGCACTGAAGCTTTCTTT.

The chain's CDR3 is CSVVVGEQYF. The DNA for the CDR3 is TGCAGCGTTGTAGTCGGAGAACAGTACTTC. The chain combines TRBV29-1 with TRBJ2-7; D uncertain. This CDR3 has 10 residues. V lost 4 bases to trimming and J lost 10 bases, with 11 bases between them. Germline assignment: CDR1 SQVTM and CDR2 ANQGSEA.

This clonotype was counted ten times or more. V and J are TRBV29-1 and TRBJ1-4, with TRBD1 as a possible D gene (5 bases). The CDR3 spans 13 residues. The V end was cut by 2 bases, the J end by 16 bases, with 20 bases between. The germline V gene encodes CDR1 SQVTM and CDR2 ANQGSEA. The CDR3 DNA reads as TGCAGCGTTGAACTCCCCCTCCGGGACGATCGGTTTTTT. Translating gives CSVELPLRDDRFF.

This clonotype has only a few counts. Here the CDR3 reads CSASPEGVYGYTF. The CDR3 DNA reads as TGCAGTGCTAGCCCCGAAGGTGTCTATGGCTACACCTTC. The rearrangement joins TRBV20-1 to TRBJ1-2; D unclear. With 3 bases removed from V and 4 bases from J, the gap between germline ends came to 12 bases. There are 13 residues in the CDR3. CDR1 and CDR2 from the germline V gene are DFQATT and SNEGSKA (reference sequence).

A word on this clonotype: Being one base from a much bigger clone, this may be a read error. V and J are TRBV7-2 and TRBJ1-2; 8 nucleotides agree with TRBD1. The CDR3 covers 15 residues. The V segment lost 5 bases and the J segment 12 bases; nucleotides outside the gene matches: 17. Per the germline V gene, CDR1 is SGHTA and CDR2 is FQGNSA. CDR3 sequence reads: CASSVRTGSGVGHTF. For the CDR3, the DNA is TGTGCCAGCAGCGTCCGGACAGGGTCGGGAGTCGGCCACACCTTC.

This clonotype was seen at least ten times. V usage is TRBV29-1 and J usage is TRBJ2-5; maybe TRBD1 (6 bases). Trimming left V 5 bases short and J 5 bases short, with 18 bases between. This CDR3 contains 14 residues. The germline V gene encodes CDR1 SQVTM and CDR2 ANQGSEA. The chain's CDR3 is CSVSSTGNWETQYF. CDR3 sequence (DNA): TGCAGCGTTTCATCAACAGGGAACTGGGAGACCCAGTACTTC. Full variable domain (missing parts from reference TRBV29-1 and TRBJ2-5): SAVISQKPSRDICQRGTSLTIQCQVDSQVTMMFWYRQQPGQSLTLIATANQGSEATYESGFVIDKFPISRPNLTFSTLTVSNMSPEDSSIYLCSVSSTGNWETQYFGPGTRLLVL.